The clone carrying this T cell receptor (beta chain) was detected a few times. Its antigen is not known. Described time point: week 23, last vaccination. Topical imiquimod accompanied each vaccine dose, which consisted of 300 ug of mutant IDH1 20-mer peptide. CDR3 length: 13 amino acids. In germline, CDR1 is SGHNT, CDR2 YENEEA. V lost 3 bases and J lost 4, with 9 bases in between. The record originates from a study of a mutant IDH1 vaccine in newly diagnosed glioma. As for the study in general: Pretreatment consisted of radiotherapy, temozolomide, or both, with most receiving both.

Assay used: immunoSEQ multiplex PCR; TCRdb lists only in-frame clones, some missing. Found here are about 64,000 clones, approximately 81% of them singletons; the top ten hold approximately 4.3%. The V call is TRBV11-3, the J call TRBJ1-1; D possibly corresponds to TRBD1 (5 bases). The material was PBMCs, obtained from a glioma patient whose treatment included an IDH1 peptide vaccine. The TCR was taken from a young man with glioma. CDR3 protein: CASSFDRGTEAFF. Here the CDR3 DNA reads TGTGCCAGCAGCTTCGACAGAGGCACTGAAGCTTTCTTT. The full variable domain, completed using reference TRBV11-3 and TRBJ1-1, is EAGVVQSPRYKIIEKKQPVAFWCNPISGHNTLYWYLQNLGQGPELLIRYENEEAVDDSQLPKDRFSAERLKGVDSTLKIQPAELGDSAVYLCASSFDRGTEAFFGQGTRLTVV.